The clone carrying this T cell receptor beta chain was detected many times. Its specificity is unknown. The trim removed 6 bases at V and 2 bases at J, leaving 5 bases unmatched. Germline values: CDR1 MNHNS, CDR2 SASEGT. The CDR3 is made up of 14 amino acids. The entry originates in a study of T cells in Graves' hyperthyroidism and ophthalmopathy. Study conclusions and caveats: Appearing also in blood were most of the thyroid clonotypes expanded above 0.001. Ophthalmopathy was model-predicted a median roughly 6.2 months pre-onset.

Absence of ophthalmopathy progression within 18 months defined stable Graves' hyperthyroidism. This sample holds PBMCs from roughly 10 ml fresh peripheral blood. The investigators amplified TCR beta CDR3 regions from RNA transcripts. TCR CDR3 underwent first-round RT-PCR with the HTBI primer set. TCRdb re-called the multiplex PCR reads through MiXCR, storing one row per CDR3 protein. The sample contains 400,000 to 600,000 distinct CDR3 sequences, around 21% of which appear only once. The receptor comes from a man younger than 35 with Graves' hyperthyroidism. Source material: blood. The chain carries TRBV6-1 and TRBJ1-1; 8 bases are shared with TRBD1. In DNA form, the CDR3 reads TGTGCCAGCAGACCGACAGGGGCCAACACTGAAGCTTTCTTT. Translated: CASRPTGANTEAFF.